Below, one TCR beta chain is given with its context. These data are taken from a study of blood T cell repertoires in COVID-19. About the research overall: The study drew acute and convalescent COVID-19 samples from the United States, Italy and Spain. From T cells, B-cell-depleted T cells, or PBMCs came the material, which was cDNA or gDNA.

The authors' processing: Researchers report that nucleated cell counts were estimated from reference gene primer amplification. Produced via immunoSEQ multiplex PCR; TCRdb's table is partial and in-frame only. V and J calls and clone size follow that table, whereas D and trimming were derived from the DNA. This sample has 400,000 to 500,000 clones, with roughly 85% found just once. The CDR3 is 13 amino acids. V lost 3 bases, J lost 4 bases, and 9 bases lay in between. Germline-derived CDR1 and CDR2 are WSHSY and SAAADI. The rearrangement uses TRBV10-2 and TRBJ1-2; D is unresolved. The sequenced material came from peripheral blood. The receptor was derived from a woman in her 30s with active or convalescent COVID-19. CDR3 protein: CASSESGSYGYTF. CDR3 coding DNA: TGCGCCAGCAGTGAATCCGGGAGCTATGGCTACACCTTC.